These 30 T cell receptor beta chains originate from one sample sequenced in a study of CD8+ T cells in alopecia areata. Treatment meaning: oral pan-JAK inhibitor, 5-10 mg twice daily. cDNA serving as the sequencing template came from extracted, reverse transcribed RNA. Here immunoSEQ multiplex PCR was the method, and the copy in TCRdb shows in-frame clones only, minus some. This sample has fewer than 250,000 clones; 55% to 70% occur once, and the top ten carry roughly 4.2%. The material was CD4+ T cells sorted from blood, obtained at week 4, from a patient treated with tofacitinib. These receptors were taken from a human donor with alopecia areata.

The rearrangement uses TRBV30 and TRBJ1-6, with D possibly being TRBD1 (6 bases). CDR3 length: 16 amino acids. From germline, CDR1 is GTSNPN and CDR2 SVGIG (reference sequence). V was cut by 3 bases and J by 2 bases, with 14 bases left in between. Here the CDR3 DNA reads TGTGCCTGGAGATACGACAGGTTAACCTATAATTCACCCCTCCACTTT. This gives the protein CAWRYDRLTYNSPLHF.

This clone occurred once. This rearrangement joins TRBV7-8 to TRBJ1-2, with D unclear. Trimming stripped 1 base from V and 4 bases from J, with 13 bases between. CDR3 length: 15 residues. Germline V gene sequence: CDR1 SGHVS, CDR2 FQNEAQ. The CDR3 reads CASSLDEMGGYGYTF. The CDR3 bases are TGTGCCAGCAGCTTAGATGAAATGGGTGGCTATGGCTACACCTTC. Together with reference TRBV7-8 and TRBJ1-2, the CDR3 gives the full variable domain: GAGVSQSPRYKVAKRGQDVALRCDPISGHVSLFWYQQALGQGPEFLTYFQNEAQLDKSGLPSDRFFAERPEGSVSTLKIQRTQQEDSAVYLCASSLDEMGGYGYTFGSGTRLTVV.

This clone was found once. V and J are TRBV2 and TRBJ2-5; D not certain. CDR1 and CDR2 (germline): SNHLY, FYNNEI. This CDR3 comprises 12 residues. The V and J ends lost 4 bases and 3 bases respectively, with 6 bases between them. The CDR3 DNA follows: TGTGCCAGCAGTGTTGTGAAAGAGACCCAGTACTTC. Translated: CASSVVKETQYF. Using reference TRBV2 and TRBJ2-5 for the parts outside the CDR3, the full variable domain is EPEVTQTPSHQVTQMGQEVILRCVPISNHLYFYWYRQILGQKVEFLVSFYNNEISEKSEIFDDQFSVERPDGSNFTLKIRSTKLEDSAMYFCASSVVKETQYFGPGTRLLVL.

This chain uses TRBV9 with TRBJ2-5; D is perhaps TRBD2 (7 bases). The CDR3 has 15 residues. V dropped 3 bases and J dropped 2 bases, with 14 bases sitting between them. CDR1 and CDR2 (germline): SGDLS, YYNGEE. In nucleotides, the CDR3 is TGTGCCAGCAGCGCAAGGGGAGGGGGACAAGAGACCCAGTACTTC. Translation gives CASSARGGGQETQYF.

V and J are TRBV4-3 and TRBJ2-2; D is perhaps TRBD1 or TRBD2 (5 bases each). Germline assignment: CDR1 LGHNA and CDR2 YSLEER. The CDR3 totals 15 residues. Trimming removed 0 bases at V and 6 bases at J, with 11 bases between. The CDR3 sequence is CASSQDHLGAGELFF. The CDR3 DNA reads TGCGCCAGCAGCCAAGATCATTTGGGGGCCGGGGAGCTGTTTTTT.

The chain recombines TRBV5-1 with TRBJ1-2; D uncertain. V was pared by 0 bases and J by 6 bases, with 6 bases between. Germline-derived CDR1 and CDR2 are SGHRS and YFSETQ. CDR3 length equals 12 residues. CDR3 residues: CASSLDTDGYTF. Written as DNA, the CDR3 is TGCGCCAGCAGCTTGGATACAGATGGCTACACCTTC.

The rearrangement links TRBV4-2 to TRBJ2-5, with a possible D match to TRBD2 (7 bases). Germline CDR1 reads LGHNA; CDR2 reads YNFKEQ. The CDR3 extends over 15 amino acids. The V and J ends lost 1 base and 4 bases respectively, with 13 bases between them. The CDR3 DNA reads as TGTGCCAGCAGCCAAGTTAACAGGGAGGGAGAGACCCAGTACTTC. It specifies CASSQVNREGETQYF.

This clone is a singleton in its sample. V usage is TRBV5-1 and J usage is TRBJ1-1, with 9 bases lining up with TRBD1. With V trimmed by 4 bases and J by 5 bases, 9 bases remained unmatched. The CDR3 totals 15 residues. Germline CDR1 and CDR2: SGHRS and YFSETQ. The CDR3 reads CASSPGQGLRTEAFF. The CDR3 DNA follows: TGCGCCAGCAGCCCCGGACAGGGGTTGAGGACTGAAGCTTTCTTT.

In its sample, this clone was seen once. The V call is TRBV5-6, the J call TRBJ2-5, with D tentatively TRBD1 (6 bases). Germline V CDR1 and CDR2: SGHDT, YYEEEE. Deletions cut 2 bases from V and 5 bases from J, with 13 bases between. CDR3 length: 14 residues. The CDR3 DNA reads as TGTGCCAGCAGCTTATTTCAGGGGACGGAGACCCAGTACTTC. The encoded protein is CASSLFQGTETQYF.

The chain couples TRBV7-2 to TRBJ2-2; possibly TRBD2 for D (6 bases). V lost 3 bases to trimming and J lost 5 bases, with 13 bases between them. Looked up from germline, CDR1 is SGHTA and CDR2 is FQGNSA. The CDR3 loop spans 15 amino acids. This CDR3 reads CASSFNLAGTGELFF. For the CDR3, the DNA is TGTGCCAGCAGCTTTAATTTGGCGGGGACCGGGGAGCTGTTTTTT. The full variable domain, in which reference TRBV7-2 and TRBJ2-2 provide the parts outside the CDR3, is GAGVSQSPSNKVTEKGKDVELRCDPISGHTALYWYRQSLGQGLEFLIYFQGNSAPDKSGLPSDRFSAERTGGSVSTLTIQRTQQEDSAVYLCASSFNLAGTGELFFGEGSRLTVL.

The rearrangement joins TRBV6-5 to TRBJ2-2; 7 nucleotides match TRBD1. Germline V gene sequence: CDR1 MNHEY, CDR2 SVGAGI. V gave up 0 bases and J gave up 8 bases; unmatched junction bases: 9. The CDR3 runs 16 residues. In nucleotides, the CDR3 is TGTGCCAGCAGTTACTCGGACAGGCCTCTTTTGGGGGAGCTGTTTTTT. Translation gives CASSYSDRPLLGELFF.

This chain joins TRBV29-1 and TRBJ2-6; 8 nucleotides line up with TRBD2. The V and J ends lost 1 base and 0 bases, in that order; junction bases with no gene match: 5. This CDR3 has 17 residues. The germline V gene has CDR1 SQVTM and CDR2 ANQGSEA. DNA of the CDR3: TGCAGCGTTGAAGCTGCGGGGGGCCGCTCTGGGGCCAACGTCCTGACTTTC. Translation: CSVEAAGGRSGANVLTF.

This chain uses TRBV29-1 with TRBJ2-7; a weak D match, TRBD1 (6 bases). There are 11 residues in the CDR3. Looked up from germline, CDR1 is SQVTM and CDR2 is ANQGSEA. Deletions cut 4 bases from V and 7 bases from J, with 11 bases between. This CDR3 reads CSVGRGREQYF. In DNA, the CDR3 is TGCAGCGTTGGTAGGGGGAGAGAGCAGTACTTC.

In this sample, this clone turned up a few times. The V and J genes are TRBV7-2 and TRBJ2-1; D is possibly TRBD2 (6 bases). Germline V lookup: CDR1 SGHTA, CDR2 FQGNSA. Deletions cut 5 bases from V and 9 bases from J, with 8 bases between. This CDR3 has 11 residues. The CDR3 is CASSPEGEQFF. The DNA of the CDR3 is TGTGCCAGCAGCCCGGAGGGTGAGCAGTTCTTC. The variable domain in full, with the rest retrieved from reference TRBV7-2 and TRBJ2-1, is GAGVSQSPSNKVTEKGKDVELRCDPISGHTALYWYRQSLGQGLEFLIYFQGNSAPDKSGLPSDRFSAERTGGSVSTLTIQRTQQEDSAVYLCASSPEGEQFFGPGTRLTVL.

The V gene is TRBV7-6, the J gene TRBJ2-7; D is undetermined. Trimming pared 5 bases from V and 0 bases from J, leaving 8 bases between. CDR1 SGHVS and CDR2 FNYEAQ come from the germline V gene. The CDR3 consists of 13 residues. The chain's CDR3 is CASSRTGSYEQYF. Written as DNA, the CDR3 is TGTGCCAGCAGCCGGACGGGCTCCTACGAGCAGTACTTC.

The chain carries TRBV7-2 and TRBJ1-2, with D tentatively TRBD1 (5 bases). Trimming took 1 base from V and 8 from J, leaving 11 bases between them. CDR3 length: 13 amino acids. Germline lookup yields CDR1 SGHTA and CDR2 FQGNSA. Here the CDR3 DNA reads TGTGCCAGCAGCTTAGAGGGACCGCTGGGCTACACCTTC. This sequence encodes CASSLEGPLGYTF.

The rearrangement uses TRBV30 and TRBJ2-7; TRBD2 matches at 9 bases. Germline assignment: CDR1 GTSNPN and CDR2 SVGIG (reference sequence). V shed 5 bases and J 5 bases; nucleotides not matched to a gene: 13. The CDR3 runs 15 residues. The CDR3 DNA is TGTGCCTGGGCAAGAGCGGGGGGTCGGTTGAACGAGCAGTACTTC. The encoded protein is CAWARAGGRLNEQYF.

V and J are TRBV4-3 and TRBJ2-7; 12 bases fit TRBD2. From germline, CDR1 is LGHNA and CDR2 YSLEER. The ends lost 3 bases at V and 2 bases at J; junction bases unmatched: 5. This CDR3 has 16 residues. The CDR3 sequence: CASSQDSSGGAYEQYF. DNA of the CDR3: TGCGCCAGCAGCCAGGACTCTAGCGGGGGGGCCTACGAGCAGTACTTC.

J is TRBJ2-7 and V is TRBV5-1; D remains ambiguous. The V and J ends lost 1 base and 1 base respectively, with 12 bases between them. This CDR3 is built from 15 residues. Per germline, CDR1 SGHRS and CDR2 YFSETQ. The DNA for the CDR3 is TGCGCCAGCAGCTTGAGGTTCGGCCGGTCCTACGAGCAGTACTTC. Amino acid sequence: CASSLRFGRSYEQYF.

The genes are TRBV20-1 and TRBJ1-2, with D tentatively TRBD1 (5 bases). The CDR3 contains 11 residues. Germline-derived CDR1 and CDR2 are DFQATT and SNEGSKA (reference sequence). Trimming took 6 bases from V and 8 from J, leaving 13 bases between them. CDR3 nucleotides: TGCAGTGCAGGGATCCAGGGCGGCTACACCTTC. It yields the protein CSAGIQGGYTF.

This clone was observed a few times. This chain joins TRBV2 and TRBJ1-2; D gene ambiguous. Trimming shortened V by 2 bases and J by 2 bases, and 3 bases separated the two germline ends. This CDR3 has 12 residues. Germline lookup yields CDR1 SNHLY and CDR2 FYNNEI. CDR3: CASSEQNYGYTF. The CDR3 coding sequence is TGTGCCAGCAGTGAACAGAACTATGGCTACACCTTC.

The V gene is TRBV5-1, the J gene TRBJ1-6, with TRBD1 identical over 9 bases. CDR3 length equals 14 residues. From germline, CDR1 is SGHRS and CDR2 YFSETQ. V lost 6 bases to trimming and J lost 6 bases; unmatched junction nucleotides: 4. CDR3 residues: CASMPGQGNSPLHF. CDR3 nucleotide sequence: TGCGCCAGCATGCCGGGACAGGGTAATTCACCCCTCCACTTT. Together with reference TRBV5-1 and TRBJ1-6, the CDR3 gives the full variable domain: KAGVTQTPRYLIKTRGQQVTLSCSPISGHRSVSWYQQTPGQGLQFLFEYFSETQRNKGNFPGRFSGRQFSNSRSEMNVSTLELGDSALYLCASMPGQGNSPLHFGNGTRLTVT.

This clone occurred a few times. The chain combines TRBV10-3 with TRBJ2-3; tentatively, D is TRBD2 (5 bases). The length of the CDR3 is 12 residues. Between the trimmed V and J ends, which lost 3 bases and 4 bases, there was a span of 5 bases. The germline CDR1 and CDR2 sequences are ENHRY and SYGVKD. This CDR3 reads CAISDGADTQYF. The CDR3 bases are TGTGCCATCAGTGACGGGGCAGATACGCAGTATTTT.

This clone was recorded a few times. V and J are TRBV4-1 and TRBJ1-1; D is ambiguous. This CDR3 has 14 residues. V was clipped by 2 bases and J by 7 bases, with 14 bases between them. Germline CDR1 and CDR2: MGHRA and YSYEKL. Written as DNA, the CDR3 is TGCGCCAGCAGCCAACCCTTGAGAGGGTTTGAAGCTTTCTTT. Amino acid sequence: CASSQPLRGFEAFF.

The J gene is TRBJ2-5, the V gene TRBV7-2; TRBD2 might be the D (6 bases). Germline assignment: CDR1 SGHTA and CDR2 FQGNSA. The CDR3 runs 14 residues. V lost 5 bases and J lost 4, with 14 bases in between. CDR3 in amino acids: CASSPNQGGETQYF. CDR3 DNA sequence: TGTGCCAGCAGCCCCAACCAGGGAGGAGAGACCCAGTACTTC. Full variable domain (rest looked up from reference TRBV7-2 and TRBJ2-5): GAGVSQSPSNKVTEKGKDVELRCDPISGHTALYWYRQSLGQGLEFLIYFQGNSAPDKSGLPSDRFSAERTGGSVSTLTIQRTQQEDSAVYLCASSPNQGGETQYFGPGTRLLVL.

The table lists this clone with a few counts. The chain has TRBV4-2 and TRBJ1-5; TRBD1 might be the D (5 bases). This CDR3 contains 13 residues. Germline loops: CDR1 LGHNA, CDR2 YNFKEQ. V gave up 4 bases and J gave up 4 bases, with 8 bases separating them. In DNA form, the CDR3 reads TGTGCCAGCAGCCTGTGGGGGAATCAGCCCCAGCATTTT. As protein: CASSLWGNQPQHF.

The chain employs TRBV27 and TRBJ1-4; a weak D match, TRBD1 (5 bases). The CDR3 is 14 residues long. Germline assignment: CDR1 MNHEY and CDR2 SMNVEV (reference sequence). Trimming cost V 4 bases and J 8 bases, with 14 bases left between them. The CDR3 DNA reads TGTGCCAGCAGTTCCTCGGGGACGGGGGAAAAACTGTTTTTT. Its translation: CASSSSGTGEKLFF.

The rearrangement links TRBV5-1 to TRBJ2-2; no clear D gene. CDR3 size: 13 residues. The germline V and J ends were trimmed by 4 bases and 3 bases, with 7 bases remaining between them. Germline V CDR1 and CDR2: SGHRS, YFSETQ. CDR3 sequence (DNA): TGCGCCAGCAGCGAAGGGCACACCGGGGAGCTGTTTTTT. This translates into CASSEGHTGELFF.

The chain employs TRBV6-5 and TRBJ1-1, with TRBD1 identical over 8 bases. Germline CDR1 is MNHEY and CDR2 is SVGAGI. CDR3 length: 15 amino acids. The J segment lost 4 bases and the V segment lost 4 bases, leaving 8 bases of the junction unmatched. CDR3 bases: TGTGCCAGCAGTTTCCAGGACAGGGTATCCACTGAAGCTTTCTTT. Its protein is CASSFQDRVSTEAFF.

The rearrangement links TRBV9 to TRBJ2-3; TRBD2 matches at 7 bases. The J segment lost 0 bases and the V segment lost 0 bases, leaving 7 bases of the junction unmatched. There are 17 residues in the CDR3. In germline, CDR1 is SGDLS, CDR2 YYNGEE. CDR3 amino acids: CASSVDSGRPSTDTQYF. In DNA form, the CDR3 reads TGTGCCAGCAGCGTAGATAGCGGGCGTCCTAGCACAGATACGCAGTATTTT.